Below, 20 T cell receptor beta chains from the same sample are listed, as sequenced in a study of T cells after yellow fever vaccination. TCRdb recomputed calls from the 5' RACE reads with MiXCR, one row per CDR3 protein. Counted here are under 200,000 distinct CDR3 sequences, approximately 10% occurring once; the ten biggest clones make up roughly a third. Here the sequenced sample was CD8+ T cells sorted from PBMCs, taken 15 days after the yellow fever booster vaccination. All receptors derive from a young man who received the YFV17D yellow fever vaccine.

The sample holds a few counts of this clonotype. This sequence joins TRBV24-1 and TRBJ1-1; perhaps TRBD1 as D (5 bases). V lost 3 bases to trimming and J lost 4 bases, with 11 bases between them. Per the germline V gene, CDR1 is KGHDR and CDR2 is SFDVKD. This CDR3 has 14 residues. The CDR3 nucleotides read TGTGCCACCAGTGATCGTACTGGGACCACTGAAGCTTTCTTT. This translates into CATSDRTGTTEAFF.

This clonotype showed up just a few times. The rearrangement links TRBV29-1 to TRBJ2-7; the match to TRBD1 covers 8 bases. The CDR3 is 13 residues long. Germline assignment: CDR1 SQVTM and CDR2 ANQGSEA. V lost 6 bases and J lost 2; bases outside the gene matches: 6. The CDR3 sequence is CSVMGQDAYEQYF. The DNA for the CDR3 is TGCAGCGTGATGGGACAGGATGCCTACGAGCAGTACTTC.

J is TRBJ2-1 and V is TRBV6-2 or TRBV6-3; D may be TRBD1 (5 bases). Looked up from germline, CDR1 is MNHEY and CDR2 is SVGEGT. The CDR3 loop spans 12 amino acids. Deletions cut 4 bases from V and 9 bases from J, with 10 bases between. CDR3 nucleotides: TGTGCCAGCAGTTGGGGCGCGAGTGAGCAGTTCTTC. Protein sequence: CASSWGASEQFF.

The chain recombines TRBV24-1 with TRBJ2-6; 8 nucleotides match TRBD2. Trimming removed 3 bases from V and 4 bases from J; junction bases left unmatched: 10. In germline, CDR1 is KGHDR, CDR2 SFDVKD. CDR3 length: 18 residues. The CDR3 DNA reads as TGTGCCACCAGTGATCGATATGGCGGGGGGTCCGGGGCCAACGTCCTGACTTTC. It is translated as CATSDRYGGGSGANVLTF.

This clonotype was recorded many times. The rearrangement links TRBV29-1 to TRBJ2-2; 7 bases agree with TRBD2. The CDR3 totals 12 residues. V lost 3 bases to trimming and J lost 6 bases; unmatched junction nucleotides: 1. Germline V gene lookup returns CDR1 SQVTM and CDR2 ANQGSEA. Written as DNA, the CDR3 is TGCAGCGTTGATGCGGGGGCCGGGGAGCTGTTTTTT. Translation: CSVDAGAGELFF.

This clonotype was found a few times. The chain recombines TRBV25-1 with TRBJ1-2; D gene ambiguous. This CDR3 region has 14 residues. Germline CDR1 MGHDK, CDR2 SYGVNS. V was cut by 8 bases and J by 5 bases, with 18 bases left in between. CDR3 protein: CASRKETAPYGYTF. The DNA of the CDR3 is TGTGCCAGCCGAAAGGAGACCGCCCCTTATGGCTACACCTTC.

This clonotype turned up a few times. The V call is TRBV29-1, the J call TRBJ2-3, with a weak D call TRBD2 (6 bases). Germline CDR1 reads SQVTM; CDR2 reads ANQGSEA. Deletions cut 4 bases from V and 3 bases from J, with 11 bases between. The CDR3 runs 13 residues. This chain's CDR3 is CSVGGVSTDTQYF. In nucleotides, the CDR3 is TGCAGCGTTGGGGGGGTATCTACAGATACGCAGTATTTT.

This CDR3 is CSVRVNTEAFF. The CDR3, as DNA: TGCAGCGTACGAGTGAACACTGAAGCTTTCTTT. The chain combines TRBV29-1 with TRBJ1-1; no clear D. The germline CDR1 and CDR2 sequences are SQVTM and ANQGSEA. Trimming took 6 bases from V and 0 from J, leaving 5 bases between them. The length of the CDR3 is 11 residues. Based on the CDR3 plus reference TRBV29-1 and TRBJ1-1, the full variable domain is SAVISQKPSRDICQRGTSLTIQCQVDSQVTMMFWYRQQPGQSLTLIATANQGSEATYESGFVIDKFPISRPNLTFSTLTVSNMSPEDSSIYLCSVRVNTEAFFGQGTRLTVV.

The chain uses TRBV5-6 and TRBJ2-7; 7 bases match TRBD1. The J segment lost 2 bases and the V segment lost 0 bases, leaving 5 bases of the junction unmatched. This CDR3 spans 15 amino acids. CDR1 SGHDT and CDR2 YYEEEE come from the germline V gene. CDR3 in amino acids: CASSLDGTDAYEQYV. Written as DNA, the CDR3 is TGTGCCAGCAGCTTGGACGGGACAGACGCCTACGAGCAGTACGTC.

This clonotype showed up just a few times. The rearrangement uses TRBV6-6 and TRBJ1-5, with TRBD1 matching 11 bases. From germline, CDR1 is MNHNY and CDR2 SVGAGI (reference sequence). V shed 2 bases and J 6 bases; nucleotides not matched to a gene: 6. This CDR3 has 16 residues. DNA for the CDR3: TGTGCCAGCAGTTACGCCGGACAGGGGGCTGCTCAGCCCCAGCATTTT. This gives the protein CASSYAGQGAAQPQHF.

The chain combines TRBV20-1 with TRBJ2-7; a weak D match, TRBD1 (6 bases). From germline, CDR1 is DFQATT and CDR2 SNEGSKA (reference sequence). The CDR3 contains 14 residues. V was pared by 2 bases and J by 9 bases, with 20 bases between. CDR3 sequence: CSARRQELHSGQYF. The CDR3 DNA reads TGCAGTGCTAGAAGACAGGAGCTACACTCTGGGCAGTACTTC.

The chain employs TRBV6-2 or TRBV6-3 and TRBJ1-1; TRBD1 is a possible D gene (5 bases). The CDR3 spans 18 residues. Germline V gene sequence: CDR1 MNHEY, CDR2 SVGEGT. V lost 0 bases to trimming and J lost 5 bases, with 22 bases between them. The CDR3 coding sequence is TGTGCCAGCAGTTACTCGAAGTCGGACGGGGCCGATTCGACTGAAGCTTTCTTT. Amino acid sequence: CASSYSKSDGADSTEAFF.

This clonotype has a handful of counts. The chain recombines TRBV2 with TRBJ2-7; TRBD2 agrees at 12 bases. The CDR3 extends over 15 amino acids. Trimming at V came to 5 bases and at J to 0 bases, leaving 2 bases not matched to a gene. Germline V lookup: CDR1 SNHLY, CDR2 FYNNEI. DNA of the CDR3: TGTGCCAGCAGTCGGACTAGCGGGATCTCCTACGAGCAGTACTTC. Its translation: CASSRTSGISYEQYF.

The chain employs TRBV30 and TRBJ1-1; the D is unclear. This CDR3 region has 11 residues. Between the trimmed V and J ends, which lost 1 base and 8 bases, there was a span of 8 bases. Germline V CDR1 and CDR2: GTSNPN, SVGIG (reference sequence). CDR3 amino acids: CAWSASLEAFF. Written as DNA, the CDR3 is TGTGCCTGGAGTGCAAGCCTGGAAGCTTTCTTT.

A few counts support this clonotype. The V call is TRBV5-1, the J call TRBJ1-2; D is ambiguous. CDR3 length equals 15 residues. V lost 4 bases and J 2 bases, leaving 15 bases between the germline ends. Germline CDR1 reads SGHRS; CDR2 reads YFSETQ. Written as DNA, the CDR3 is TGCGCCAGCAGCCCCCTCGGAGGGCGGAACTATGGCTACACCTTC. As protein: CASSPLGGRNYGYTF.

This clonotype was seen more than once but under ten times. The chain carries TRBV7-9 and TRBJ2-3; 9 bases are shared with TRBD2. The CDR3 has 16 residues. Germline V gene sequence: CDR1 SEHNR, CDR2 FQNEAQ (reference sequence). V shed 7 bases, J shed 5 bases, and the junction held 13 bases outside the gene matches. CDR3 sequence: CASTSRRGGLKDTQYF. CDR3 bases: TGTGCCAGCACCTCTCGGCGGGGGGGCCTGAAAGATACGCAGTATTTT.

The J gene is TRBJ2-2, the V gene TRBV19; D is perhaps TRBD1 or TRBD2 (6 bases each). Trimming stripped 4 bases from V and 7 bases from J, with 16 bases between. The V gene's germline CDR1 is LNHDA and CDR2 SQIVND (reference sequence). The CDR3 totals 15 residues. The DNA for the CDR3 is TGTGCCAGTAGTACTTGGACAGTAGCGGACGGGGAGCTGTTTTTT. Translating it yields CASSTWTVADGELFF.

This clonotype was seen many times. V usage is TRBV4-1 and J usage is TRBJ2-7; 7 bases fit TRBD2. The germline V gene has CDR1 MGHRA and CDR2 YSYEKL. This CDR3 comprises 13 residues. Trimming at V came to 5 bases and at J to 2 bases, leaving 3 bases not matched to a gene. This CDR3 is CASSSGLAYEQYF. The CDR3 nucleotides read TGCGCCAGCAGCTCCGGACTAGCCTACGAGCAGTACTTC.

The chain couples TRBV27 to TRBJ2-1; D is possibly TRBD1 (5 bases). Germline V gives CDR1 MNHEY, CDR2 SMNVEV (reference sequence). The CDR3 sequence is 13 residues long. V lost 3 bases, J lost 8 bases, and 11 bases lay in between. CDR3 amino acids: CASSFAPRDEQFF. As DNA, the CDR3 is TGTGCCAGCAGTTTCGCCCCCAGGGATGAGCAGTTCTTC.

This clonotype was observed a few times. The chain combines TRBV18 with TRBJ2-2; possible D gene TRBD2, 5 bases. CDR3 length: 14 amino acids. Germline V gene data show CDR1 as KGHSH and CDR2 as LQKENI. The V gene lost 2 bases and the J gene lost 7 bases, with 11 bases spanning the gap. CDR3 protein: CASSPETTGGELFF. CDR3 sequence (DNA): TGTGCCAGCTCACCAGAGACTACGGGCGGGGAGCTGTTTTTT.